This T cell receptor (beta chain) was identified in a study of T cells in Graves' hyperthyroidism and ophthalmopathy. Amplified TCR beta CDR3 regions derived from RNA transcripts. The primer set for the first-round RT-PCR of the TCR CDR3 was HTBI. TCRdb ran MiXCR on the multiplex PCR reads and lists one entry per CDR3 protein. The table includes around 690,000 distinct CDR3 sequences, under 25% detected once. Per the germline V gene, CDR1 is LNHDA and CDR2 is SQIVND (reference sequence). V lost 7 bases to trimming and J lost 0 bases, with 10 bases between them. The CDR3 has 14 amino acids. Specimen: blood. V gene TRBV19 combines with J gene TRBJ2-1, with D possibly TRBD1 on 7 matching bases. This sequence originates from a man aged 30 to 39 with Graves' ophthalmopathy. This CDR3 reads CASIQGGSYNEQFF. The CDR3, as DNA: TGTGCCAGTATTCAGGGGGGCTCCTACAATGAGCAGTTCTTC.